Below are 23 T cell receptor beta chains sequenced from a single sample in a study of blood T cell repertoires in COVID-19. Only in-frame clones appear in the TCRdb table, and some are missing; sequencing was by immunoSEQ multiplex PCR. The table has about 42,000 clones, more than 60% seen once; the top ten hold 28%. Sequences were obtained from peripheral blood. The receptors come from a woman in her 70s with acute or convalescent COVID-19.

The chain couples TRBV6-6 to TRBJ2-1; TRBD2 matches at 8 bases. CDR1 and CDR2 from the germline V gene are MNHNY and SVGAGI (reference sequence). J lost 4 bases, V lost 7 bases, and 15 bases had no gene match. CDR3 length: 17 amino acids. This CDR3 is CASTRSGLAGRYNEQFF. DNA for the CDR3: TGTGCCAGCACCCGATCGGGGTTAGCGGGAAGGTACAATGAGCAGTTCTTC.

This clone was picked up a small number of times. The chain combines TRBV2 with TRBJ1-1; 7 nucleotides line up with TRBD1. Germline values: CDR1 SNHLY, CDR2 FYNNEI. The CDR3 is 14 amino acids. Unmatched junction bases numbered 4, after V lost 5 bases and J lost 1 base. The CDR3 DNA follows: TGTGCCAGCAGTATCCGGACAGGGAACACTGAAGCTTTCTTT. Translation gives CASSIRTGNTEAFF.

The CDR3 is CASSWTWTSGGPTDTQYF. The CDR3 DNA reads TGCGCCAGCAGCTGGACCTGGACTAGCGGGGGCCCCACAGATACGCAGTATTTT. The chain couples TRBV5-1 to TRBJ2-3; 13 nucleotides agree with TRBD2. There are 18 residues in the CDR3. Germline V gives CDR1 SGHRS, CDR2 YFSETQ. After removal of 3 bases from V and 2 bases from J, the junction contained 9 bases not matched to a gene.

This clone was found once. The chain couples TRBV5-1 to TRBJ1-1; D is ambiguous. Trimming shortened V by 0 bases and J by 4 bases, and 7 bases separated the two germline ends. The germline V gene has CDR1 SGHRS and CDR2 YFSETQ. CDR3 length: 13 amino acids. As DNA, the CDR3 is TGCGCCAGCAGCTTGGGTGCGAGCACTGAAGCTTTCTTT. As protein: CASSLGASTEAFF.

The chain has TRBV28 and TRBJ2-4; D may be TRBD1 (6 bases). The V end lost 4 bases, the J end lost 8 bases, and 9 bases lay between the germline ends. CDR1 is MDHEN, CDR2 SYDVKM, per germline. The CDR3 runs to 12 residues. This CDR3 reads CASSSQGYIQYF. The CDR3 region has the DNA TGTGCCAGCAGTTCCCAGGGGTACATTCAGTACTTC.

V is TRBV6-4 and J is TRBJ1-1; D not resolved. This CDR3 contains 13 residues. The germline V gene has CDR1 MRHNA and CDR2 SNTAGT. V was cut by 4 bases and J by 1 base, with 7 bases left in between. This chain's CDR3 is CASSAEENTEAFF. The CDR3 DNA sequence: TGTGCCAGCAGTGCGGAGGAGAACACTGAAGCTTTCTTT.

J is TRBJ1-6 and V is TRBV27, with D possibly being TRBD1 (5 bases). Looked up from germline, CDR1 is MNHEY and CDR2 is SMNVEV (reference sequence). Trimming took 7 bases from V and 7 from J, leaving 20 bases between them. The CDR3 has 16 amino acids. Here the CDR3 reads CASTHWEGSDNSPLHF. CDR3 nucleotide sequence: TGTGCCAGCACCCACTGGGAGGGGTCTGACAATTCACCCCTCCACTTT.

This clone has a handful of counts. The CDR3 bases are TGTGCCAGTAGTATAGAATCAAAGAGGAGGGTCTCGAACACCGGGGAGCTGTTTTTT. This translates into CASSIESKRRVSNTGELFF. The V call is TRBV19, the J call TRBJ2-2, with a possible D match to TRBD2 (6 bases). The CDR3 is 19 amino acids. Looked up from germline, CDR1 is LNHDA and CDR2 is SQIVND (reference sequence). Trimming removed 0 bases from V and 0 bases from J, with 17 bases in between.

This chain uses TRBV7-9 with TRBJ2-3, with D possibly being TRBD2 (5 bases). Trimming left V 1 base short and J 1 base short, with 9 bases between. The CDR3 has 15 residues. Germline V gives CDR1 SEHNR, CDR2 FQNEAQ (reference sequence). The CDR3 coding sequence is TGTGCCAGCAGCTTAGAGCTAGCCCGCACAGATACGCAGTATTTT. Its translation: CASSLELARTDTQYF.

The chain links TRBV15 to TRBJ1-4; maybe TRBD1 (6 bases). V lost 0 bases and J 7 bases, leaving 15 bases between the germline ends. CDR3 length: 16 amino acids. Germline V lookup: CDR1 LNHNV, CDR2 YYDKDF (reference sequence). In DNA, the CDR3 is TGTGCCACCAGCAGAGAATTAGGAGGGGGGGCTGAAAAACTGTTTTTT. It translates to CATSRELGGGAEKLFF.

CDR3 nucleotides: TGTGCCAGCAGCTTAGGTCCCGGGAACACTGAAGCTTTCTTT. Amino acids: CASSLGPGNTEAFF. The chain carries TRBV11-2 and TRBJ1-1; D not certain. This CDR3 is built from 14 residues. Germline CDR1 reads SGHAT; CDR2 reads FQNNGV. Trimming pared 1 base from V and 1 base from J, leaving 7 bases between.

Ten or more counts support this clone. The identical CDR3 is also encoded by other nucleotide sequences in the sample. The rearrangement uses TRBV5-4 and TRBJ2-2, with 15 bases that match TRBD2. The CDR3 contains 17 residues. The V gene's germline CDR1 is SGHNT and CDR2 YYREEE (reference sequence). Germline trimming cut 5 bases from V and 1 base from J; bases unmatched to any gene: 3. The CDR3 loop is CASRSGLAGGNTGELFF. DNA of the CDR3: TGTGCCAGCAGATCGGGACTAGCGGGGGGGAACACCGGGGAGCTGTTTTTT.

V is TRBV18 and J is TRBJ2-3, with TRBD1 identical over 9 bases. The CDR3 totals 16 residues. Trimming took 5 bases from V and 4 from J; bases not matched to a gene: 10. Germline CDR1 KGHSH, CDR2 LQKENI. CDR3 in amino acids: CASSSSGTGRADTQYF. The CDR3 nucleotides read TGTGCCAGCTCATCCTCCGGGACAGGGAGGGCAGATACGCAGTATTTT. The complete variable domain, with remaining parts taken from reference TRBV18 and TRBJ2-3, reads NAGVMQNPRHLVRRRGQEARLRCSPMKGHSHVYWYRQLPEEGLKFMVYLQKENIIDESGMPKERFSAEFPKEGPSILRIQQVVRGDSAAYFCASSSSGTGRADTQYFGPGTRLTVL.

This chain links TRBV3-1 (or the pseudogene TRBV3-2) with TRBJ1-4, with 11 positions matching TRBD1. Germline lookup yields CDR1 LGHDT and CDR2 YNNKEL (reference sequence). This CDR3 region has 14 residues. The ends lost 4 bases at V and 8 bases at J; junction bases unmatched: 3. The CDR3 nucleotides read TGTGCCAGCAGCCTGGGACAGGGGGGCGAAAAACTGTTTTTT. It yields the protein CASSLGQGGEKLFF.

The table lists this clone with a count of one. This sequence joins TRBV6-5 and TRBJ2-5; 8 nucleotides match TRBD1. Trimming cost V 5 bases and J 4 bases; bases outside gene matches: 3. The CDR3 totals 13 residues. Germline CDR1 MNHEY, CDR2 SVGAGI. The CDR3 nucleotides read TGTGCCAGCAGTACAGGGGGGCGAGAGACCCAGTACTTC. Encoded protein: CASSTGGRETQYF.

Worth noting for this clone: This specimen includes other DNA sequences encoding the same CDR3. CDR3: CASSLTPNTEAFF. CDR3 DNA sequence: TGTGCCAGCAGCTTGACTCCGAACACTGAAGCTTTCTTT. The rearrangement joins TRBV7-2 to TRBJ1-1; D gene uncertain. In germline, CDR1 is SGHTA, CDR2 FQGNSA. The CDR3 runs to 13 residues. Trimming cost V 3 bases and J 1 base, with 6 bases left between them.

This clone was found once. The chain is built from TRBV5-1 and TRBJ1-5, with a tentative D call TRBD1 (5 bases). Germline V lookup: CDR1 SGHRS, CDR2 YFSETQ. The CDR3 is made up of 13 amino acids. V was trimmed by 3 bases and J by 3 bases, leaving 7 bases between them. For the CDR3, the DNA is TGCGCCAGCAGCTCGGACACCAATCAGCCCCAGCATTTT. This sequence encodes CASSSDTNQPQHF.

The chain links TRBV10-1 to TRBJ2-2; TRBD1 matches at 11 bases. The CDR3 is 15 amino acids. The germline V gene has CDR1 WNHNN and CDR2 SYGVQD (reference sequence). The J segment lost 7 bases and the V segment lost 6 bases, leaving 7 bases of the junction unmatched. The CDR3 DNA is TGCGCCAGCAGAGCGGACAGGGGGCCGGGCGGGGAGCTGTTTTTT. Its translation is CASRADRGPGGELFF.

The chain uses TRBV5-6 and TRBJ1-3; a weak D match, TRBD1 (5 bases). The CDR3 covers 17 residues. The V gene lost 0 bases and the J gene lost 0 bases, with 13 bases spanning the gap. CDR1 and CDR2 from the germline V gene are SGHDT and YYEEEE. The CDR3 here is CASSLVAGKGSGNTIYF. CDR3 coding DNA: TGTGCCAGCAGCTTGGTTGCAGGGAAAGGCTCTGGAAACACCATATATTTT.

The chain joins TRBV2 to TRBJ2-7; no firm D call. V gave up 3 bases and J gave up 3 bases, with 3 bases separating them. From germline, CDR1 is SNHLY and CDR2 FYNNEI. The CDR3 contains 11 residues. The DNA of the CDR3 is TGTGCCAGCAGTGATTACTACGAGCAGTACTTC. Its protein is CASSDYYEQYF.

CDR3 coding DNA: TGCAGCGTTGGGCAGGATCCAAATCAGCCCCAGCATTTT. Residues: CSVGQDPNQPQHF. This rearrangement joins TRBV29-1 to TRBJ1-5; D is undetermined. The CDR3 loop spans 13 amino acids. Germline V gene lookup returns CDR1 SQVTM and CDR2 ANQGSEA. Trimming stripped 4 bases from V and 4 bases from J, with 11 bases between.

V is TRBV18 and J is TRBJ1-6; TRBD1 matches 10 bases. The CDR3 sequence is 15 residues long. CDR1 is KGHSH and CDR2 is LQKENI in the germline V gene. V was pared by 0 bases and J by 10 bases, with 3 bases of the junction left unmatched. The CDR3 nucleotides are TGTGCCAGCTCACCACCGGGGACAGGGGAATCACCCCTCCACTTT. It codes for CASSPPGTGESPLHF.

The CDR3 nucleotides are TGCGCCAGCAGCACCGGGGTCATGAACACTGAAGCTTTCTTT. This translates into CASSTGVMNTEAFF. This chain links TRBV5-1 with TRBJ1-1; no reliable D call. The CDR3 consists of 14 residues. Germline lookup yields CDR1 SGHRS and CDR2 YFSETQ. V lost 4 bases, J lost 0 bases, and 10 bases lay in between.